This T cell receptor beta chain was profiled in a study of control samples from healthy donors and cancer patients. V lost 3 bases to trimming and J lost 16 bases, with 13 bases between them. The CDR3 runs to 11 residues. Germline V gives CDR1 MNHNS, CDR2 SASEGT. Assay used: immunoSEQ multiplex PCR; TCRdb lists only in-frame clones, some missing. This repertoire shows some 130,000 clones, about 90% found once; its top ten account for about 2.2%. Input material: blood. The TCR comes from a woman aged 45 to 65 in good health. This chain links TRBV6-1 with TRBJ1-3; D is perhaps TRBD1 (5 bases). Here the CDR3 DNA reads TGTGCCAGCAGTGAGGCCAGGGTGGCTTATTTT. As protein: CASSEARVAYF.